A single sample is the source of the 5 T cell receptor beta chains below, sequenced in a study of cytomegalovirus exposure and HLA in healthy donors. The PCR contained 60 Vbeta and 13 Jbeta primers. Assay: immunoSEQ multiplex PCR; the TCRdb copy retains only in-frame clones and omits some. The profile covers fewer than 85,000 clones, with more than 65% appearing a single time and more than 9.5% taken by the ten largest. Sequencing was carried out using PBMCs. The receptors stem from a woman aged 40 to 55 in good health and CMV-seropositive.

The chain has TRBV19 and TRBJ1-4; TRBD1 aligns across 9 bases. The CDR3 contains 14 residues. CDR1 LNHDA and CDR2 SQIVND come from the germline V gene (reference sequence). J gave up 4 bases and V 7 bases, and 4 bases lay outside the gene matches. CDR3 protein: CASKLDRGNEKLFF. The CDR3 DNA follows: TGTGCCAGTAAATTGGACAGGGGTAATGAAAAACTGTTTTTT. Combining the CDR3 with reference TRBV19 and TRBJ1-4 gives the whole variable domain DGGITQSPKYLFRKEGQNVTLSCEQNLNHDAMYWYRQDPGQGLRLIYYSQIVNDFQKGDIAEGYSVSREKKESFPLTVTSAQKNPTAFYLCASKLDRGNEKLFFGSGTQLSVL.

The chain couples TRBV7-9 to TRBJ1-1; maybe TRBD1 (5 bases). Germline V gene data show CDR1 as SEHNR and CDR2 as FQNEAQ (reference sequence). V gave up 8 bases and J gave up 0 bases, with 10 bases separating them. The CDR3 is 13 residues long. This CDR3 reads CASGAPMNTEAFF. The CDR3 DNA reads TGTGCCAGCGGGGCGCCGATGAACACTGAAGCTTTCTTT.

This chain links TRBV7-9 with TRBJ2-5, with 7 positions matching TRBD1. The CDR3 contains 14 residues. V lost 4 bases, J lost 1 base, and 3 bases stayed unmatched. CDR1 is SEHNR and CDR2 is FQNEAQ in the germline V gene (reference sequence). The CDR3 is CASSSRDSQETQYF. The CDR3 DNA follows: TGTGCCAGCAGCTCCCGGGACAGCCAAGAGACCCAGTACTTC.

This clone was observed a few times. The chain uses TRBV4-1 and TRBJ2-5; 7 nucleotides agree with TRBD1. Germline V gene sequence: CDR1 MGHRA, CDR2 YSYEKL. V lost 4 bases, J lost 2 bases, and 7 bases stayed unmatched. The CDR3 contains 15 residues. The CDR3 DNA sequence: TGCGCCAGCAGCCCAATTACAGGGGCACAAGAGACCCAGTACTTC. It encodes CASSPITGAQETQYF.

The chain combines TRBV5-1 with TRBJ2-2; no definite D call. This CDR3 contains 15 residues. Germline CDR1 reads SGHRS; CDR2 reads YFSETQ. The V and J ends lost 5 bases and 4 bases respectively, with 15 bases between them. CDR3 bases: TGCGCCAGCAGTCTTCCCGCTCCGAGCACCGGGGAGCTGTTTTTT. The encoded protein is CASSLPAPSTGELFF.